This T cell receptor (beta chain) comes out of a study of early T cells in non-severe SARS-CoV-2 infection. The sample holds many counts of this clonotype. The germline V and J ends were trimmed by 6 bases and 5 bases, with 11 bases remaining between them. Looked up from germline, CDR1 is SQVTM and CDR2 is ANQGSEA. This CDR3 has 12 residues. TCRdb recomputed calls from the 5' RACE reads with MiXCR, one row per CDR3 protein. Of 95,000 to 100,000 distinct CDR3 sequences detected, approximately 13% appear once; the ten largest clones hold under 2.5%. This TCR derives from an adult who was a healthcare worker with PCR-confirmed SARS-CoV-2 infection or an uninfected control (not recorded which). Sequenced: whole blood. The chain recombines TRBV29-1 with TRBJ2-1; the D gene is possibly TRBD1 (5 bases). The chain's CDR3 is CSVLTDNNEQFF. The CDR3 coding sequence is TGCAGCGTGCTGACAGATAACAATGAGCAGTTCTTC.